This T cell receptor beta chain was documented in a study of cytomegalovirus exposure and HLA in healthy donors. Study at large: Of roughly 400 genotyped donors, around 84% clustered with self-reported Caucasian donors. Findings and caveats of the study: Reported findings show TCR beta sequences accurately forecast HLA-A and HLA-B alleles in most subjects.

A word on this clone: Its matching antigen is unknown.

This CDR3 contains 15 residues. J lost 3 bases, V lost 5 bases, and 2 bases had no gene match. Germline V gives CDR1 PRHDT, CDR2 FYEKMQ (reference sequence). 60 Vbeta and 13 Jbeta primers were used in PCR. Some clones are missing from TCRdb's copy, which holds only in-frame ones; the method was immunoSEQ multiplex PCR. Of 120,000 to 150,000 clones in the sample, roughly three quarters are singletons; the top ten hold 6.5% to 8%. This clonotype was obtained from a woman between 40 and 50 years old in good health and CMV-seropositive. Sequenced: PBMCs. V usage is TRBV13 and J usage is TRBJ2-2, with TRBD1 matching over 11 bases. CDR3 amino acids: CASSEGQGDTGELFF. For the CDR3, the DNA is TGTGCCAGCAGCGAGGGACAGGGGGACACCGGGGAGCTGTTTTTT.